This T cell receptor (beta chain) was sequenced during a study of T cell repertoires in cytomegalovirus infection. General study points: Individuals carrying CMV plus the relevant HLA were identified by cumulative frequency of public TCR beta families.

CDR1 MNHEY and CDR2 SMNVEV come from the germline V gene (reference sequence). The CDR3 loop spans 16 amino acids. MiXCR, applied by TCRdb to the reads, yields one record per CDR3 protein. The sample has some 700,000 distinct CDR3 sequences; 35% are singletons. As concerns this clonotype: The antigen remains undetermined.

Sequencing input: PBMCs. The chain couples TRBV27 to TRBJ1-6; D gene unclear. This TCR derives from a human donor in good health (CMV status not recorded). Some clones in this sample may be carry-over from other donors' samples. The CDR3 DNA is TGTGCGTCCGGGGATCCAGTTCAAACCTATAATTCACCCCTCCACTTT. Its translation is CASGDPVQTYNSPLHF.